The 10 T cell receptor beta chains below come from one sample, sequenced in a study of T cells in Graves' hyperthyroidism and ophthalmopathy. It was RNA transcripts that yielded the amplified TCR beta CDR3 regions. Primed by the HTBI set, a first-round RT-PCR was run on the TCR CDR3. TCRdb reprocessed the multiplex PCR reads with MiXCR, giving one entry per CDR3 protein. The sample lists about 200,000 distinct CDR3 sequences; roughly a sixth were seen once. The sequenced sample was blood. The receptors here all came from a man in his fifties or sixties with Graves' hyperthyroidism.

The chain joins TRBV7-9 to TRBJ2-5; 11 bases align to TRBD2. The germline V gene encodes CDR1 SEHNR and CDR2 FQNEAQ (reference sequence). V lost 5 bases and J lost 5; bases outside the gene matches: 7. The length of the CDR3 is 15 residues. CDR3 sequence: CASSLVLAGVETQYF. DNA of the CDR3: TGTGCCAGCAGCCTCGTACTAGCGGGAGTTGAGACCCAGTACTTC.

V usage is TRBV28 and J usage is TRBJ1-5; possibly TRBD1 for D (6 bases). Germline V gives CDR1 MDHEN, CDR2 SYDVKM. Trimming left V 2 bases short and J 5 bases short, with 16 bases between. This CDR3 is 16 amino acids long. In DNA form, the CDR3 reads TGTGCCAGCAGTTTACAAAAACAGGGCTGGGATCAGCCCCAGCATTTT. Encoded protein: CASSLQKQGWDQPQHF.

This clonotype was recorded many times. J is TRBJ2-3 and V is TRBV30, with TRBD1 matching over 8 bases. The CDR3 has 15 residues. J was trimmed by 3 bases and V by 0 bases; bases with no gene match: 5. CDR1 is GTSNPN and CDR2 is SVGIG in the germline V gene (reference sequence). Here the CDR3 reads CAWSVTGQGTDTQYF. CDR3 coding DNA: TGTGCCTGGAGTGTGACCGGACAGGGAACAGATACGCAGTATTTT.

In its sample, this clonotype was seen a few times. A read error may explain this, as a much larger clone is one base away. This sequence joins TRBV18 and TRBJ2-7, with D tentatively TRBD2 (5 bases). The length of the CDR3 is 12 residues. CDR1 is KGHSH, CDR2 LQKENI, per germline. For the CDR3, the DNA is TGTGCCAGCCCACCGGCGGGCTACGAGCAGTACTTC. Amino acid sequence: CASPPAGYEQYF.

This clonotype has at least ten counts. This chain joins TRBV27 and TRBJ2-1; a weak D match, TRBD2 (6 bases). The CDR3 runs 12 residues. Trimming cost V 8 bases and J 9 bases, with 14 bases left between them. Germline CDR1 reads MNHEY; CDR2 reads SMNVEV (reference sequence). The CDR3 here is CASGRNLFEQFF. DNA of the CDR3: TGTGCCAGCGGGAGGAATCTGTTTGAGCAGTTCTTC.

The chain couples TRBV15 to TRBJ1-4; no reliable D call. Germline V gene data show CDR1 as LNHNV and CDR2 as YYDKDF (reference sequence). V gave up 0 bases and J gave up 3 bases, with 11 bases separating them. This CDR3 is built from 16 residues. CDR3 sequence: CATSRDVRTSNEKLFF. The CDR3 DNA sequence: TGTGCCACCAGCAGAGATGTAAGGACCTCTAATGAAAAACTGTTTTTT. The full variable domain, its missing parts supplied by reference TRBV15 and TRBJ1-4, is DAMVIQNPRYQVTQFGKPVTLSCSQTLNHNVMYWYQQKSSQAPKLLFHYYDKDFNNEADTPDNFQSRRPNTSFCFLDIRSPGLGDTAMYLCATSRDVRTSNEKLFFGSGTQLSVL.

This chain connects TRBV29-1 to TRBJ1-5; no clear D gene. The length of the CDR3 is 12 residues. V shed 5 bases and J shed 0 bases, with 5 bases lying between them. CDR1 and CDR2 from the germline V gene are SQVTM and ANQGSEA. DNA of the CDR3: TGCAGCGTTCGTGATAGCAATCAGCCCCAGCATTTT. This sequence encodes CSVRDSNQPQHF.

This clonotype was detected only a few times. With a much larger clone just one base away, this may be a read error. This sequence joins TRBV6-1 and TRBJ2-5; perhaps TRBD2 as D (5 bases). V was trimmed by 2 bases and J by 4 bases, leaving 17 bases between them. Germline CDR1 and CDR2: MNHNS and SASEGT. This CDR3 has 16 residues. The CDR3 reads CASSEHDGRGGETQYF. CDR3 sequence (DNA): TGTGCCAGCAGTGAACACGATGGACGGGGTGGAGAGACCCAGTACTTC.

This clonotype was observed many times. The V gene is TRBV20-1, the J gene TRBJ1-3; D possibly corresponds to TRBD1 (5 bases). The CDR3 length is 15 residues. V was shortened by 1 base and J by 2 bases, with 12 bases between the two germline ends. Germline CDR1 is DFQATT and CDR2 is SNEGSKA (reference sequence). The CDR3 DNA is TGCAGTGCTAGAGCTCCTCGGGGGGCTGGAAACACCATATATTTT. Translated: CSARAPRGAGNTIYF.

This clonotype was counted at least ten times. This chain connects TRBV20-1 to TRBJ2-3, with TRBD2 matching 8 bases. The CDR3 totals 16 residues. V was clipped by 0 bases and J by 1 base; unmatched bases: 6. From germline, CDR1 is DFQATT and CDR2 SNEGSKA (reference sequence). CDR3 amino acids: CSARDPAGGGTDTQYF. The CDR3 DNA sequence: TGCAGTGCTAGAGATCCTGCGGGAGGAGGCACAGATACGCAGTATTTT.